The present T cell receptor (beta chain) was sequenced within a study of T cells in localized non-small cell lung cancer. Study-wide results and limits: T cell clonality was highest in uninvolved adjacent lung, above tumor. A higher density of T cells in blood coincided with extended overall survival. Multi-region tumor sequencing was not done, so intratumor heterogeneity could not be excluded. Paired adjacent lung recovered a median roughly 60 of the top 100 tumor clones.

Generated by immunoSEQ multiplex PCR, the TCRdb table keeps only in-frame clones and is missing some. Of 60,000 to 65,000 clones in the sample, roughly 90% are singletons; the top ten hold about 2%. To note about this clone: As yet, its antigen is unknown.

The input for sequencing was peripheral blood, taken before any cancer treatment. The TCR was taken from a woman aged 35-75 years with stage I lung adenocarcinoma.

The CDR3 is CASSAGVLSYEQYF. In nucleotides, the CDR3 is TGTGCCAGCAGTGCGGGGGTCTTATCCTACGAGCAGTACTTC. The chain employs TRBV6-6 and TRBJ2-7; TRBD2 matches at 7 bases. The germline V gene has CDR1 MNHNY and CDR2 SVGAGI (reference sequence). V lost 5 bases and J lost 1; bases outside the gene matches: 5. CDR3 size: 14 residues.